The clone carrying this TCR beta chain has ten or more counts. An end of the junction differs from the germline gene, which may be a read error. The CDR3 has 15 residues. Per germline, CDR1 MNHNY and CDR2 SVGAGI (reference sequence). These data come from a study of CD8+CD57+ T cells in acquired aplastic anemia. The overall study: On average, healthy donors gave 8.5 million to 13 million reads for CD4+ cells.

The TCR beta profiling, which covered VDJ combination and CDR3 sequence, was carried out using genomic DNA as the template. TCRdb re-derived calls from the reads in MiXCR, one entry per CDR3 protein. The sample gives about 190,000 distinct CDR3 sequences, approximately 52% of which show up once; about 16% is in the top ten. The TCR was taken from a human donor in good health, serving as a control. Sequenced: sorted CD4+, CD8+, or CD8+CD57+ T cells (not recorded which) from PBMCs. This chain joins TRBV6-6 and TRBJ2-7; D possibly corresponds to TRBD2 (6 bases). DNA for the CDR3: TGTGCCAGCAGTCACTCCCGGGGACTCCTCTACGAGCAGTACTTC. Its translation is CASSHSRGLLYEQYF.